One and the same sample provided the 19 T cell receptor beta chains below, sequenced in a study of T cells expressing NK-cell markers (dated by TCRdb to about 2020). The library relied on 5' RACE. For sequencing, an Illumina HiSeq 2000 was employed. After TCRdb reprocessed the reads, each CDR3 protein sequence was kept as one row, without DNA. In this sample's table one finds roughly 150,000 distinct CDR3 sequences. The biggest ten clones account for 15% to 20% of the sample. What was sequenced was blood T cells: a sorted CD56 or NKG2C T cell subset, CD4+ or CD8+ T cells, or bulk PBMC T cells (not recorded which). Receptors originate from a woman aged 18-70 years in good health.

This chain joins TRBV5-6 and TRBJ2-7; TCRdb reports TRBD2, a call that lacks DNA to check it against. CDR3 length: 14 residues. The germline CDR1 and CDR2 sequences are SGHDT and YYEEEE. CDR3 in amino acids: CASSYSGGADEQYF. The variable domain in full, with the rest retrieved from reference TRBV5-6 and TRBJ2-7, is DAGVTQSPTHLIKTRGQQVTLRCSPKSGHDTVSWYQQALGQGPQFIFQYYEEEERQRGNFPDRFSGHQFPNYSSELNVNALLLGDSALYLCASSYSGGADEQYFGPGTRLTVT.

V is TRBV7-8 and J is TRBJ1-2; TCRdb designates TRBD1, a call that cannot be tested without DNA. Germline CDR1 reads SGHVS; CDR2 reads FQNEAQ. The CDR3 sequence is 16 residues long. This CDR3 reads CASSLDRGRGRYGYTF.

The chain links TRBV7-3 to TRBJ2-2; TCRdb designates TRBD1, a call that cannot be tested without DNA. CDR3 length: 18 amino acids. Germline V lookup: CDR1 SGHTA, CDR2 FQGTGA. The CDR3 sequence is CASSLKGGRQGNTGELFF.

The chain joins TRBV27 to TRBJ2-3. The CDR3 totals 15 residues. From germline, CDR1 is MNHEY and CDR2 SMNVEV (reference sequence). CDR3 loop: CASSLLIGRSHTQYF.

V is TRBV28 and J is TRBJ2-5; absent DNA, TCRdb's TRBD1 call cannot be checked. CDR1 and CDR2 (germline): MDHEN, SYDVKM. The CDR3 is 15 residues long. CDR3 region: CASSSQDRGAETQYF.

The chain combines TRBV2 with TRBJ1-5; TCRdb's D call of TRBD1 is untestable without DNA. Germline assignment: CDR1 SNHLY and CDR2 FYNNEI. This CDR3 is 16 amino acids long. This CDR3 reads CARPNLPGTDNQPQHF.

The CDR3: CASSGTRDEQYF. The V and J genes are TRBV2 and TRBJ2-7; TCRdb's D call of TRBD2 is untestable without DNA. From germline, CDR1 is SNHLY and CDR2 FYNNEI. The CDR3 covers 12 residues.

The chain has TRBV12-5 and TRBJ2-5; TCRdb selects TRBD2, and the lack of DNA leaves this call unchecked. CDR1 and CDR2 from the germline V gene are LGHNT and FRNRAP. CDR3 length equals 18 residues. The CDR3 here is CASGLVVPLAGIKETQYF.

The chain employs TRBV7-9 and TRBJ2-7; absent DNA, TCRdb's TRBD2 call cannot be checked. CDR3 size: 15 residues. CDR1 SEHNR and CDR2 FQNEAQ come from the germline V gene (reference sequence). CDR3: CASSLRRRDGYEQYF.

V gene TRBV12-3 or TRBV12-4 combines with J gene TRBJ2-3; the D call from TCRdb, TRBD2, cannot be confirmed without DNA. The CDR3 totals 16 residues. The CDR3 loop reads CASSPWTSGFTDTQYF.

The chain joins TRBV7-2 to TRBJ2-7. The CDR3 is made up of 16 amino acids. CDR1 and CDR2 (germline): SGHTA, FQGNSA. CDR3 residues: CASSLTSGRGPHEQYF. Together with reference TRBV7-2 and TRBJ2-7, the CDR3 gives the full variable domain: GAGVSQSPSNKVTEKGKDVELRCDPISGHTALYWYRQSLGQGLEFLIYFQGNSAPDKSGLPSDRFSAERTGGSVSTLTIQRTQQEDSAVYLCASSLTSGRGPHEQYFGPGTRLTVT.

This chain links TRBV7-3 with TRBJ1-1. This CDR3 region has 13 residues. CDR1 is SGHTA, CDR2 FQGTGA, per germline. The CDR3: CASSLQAGAEAFF.

CDR3: CASSSGQGNTEAFF. V usage is TRBV5-5 and J usage is TRBJ1-1. Germline V gene lookup returns CDR1 SGHKS and CDR2 YYEKEE (reference sequence). The CDR3 contains 14 residues. Full variable domain (rest looked up from reference TRBV5-5 and TRBJ1-1): DAGVTQSPTHLIKTRGQQVTLRCSPISGHKSVSWYQQVLGQGPQFIFQYYEKEERGRGNFPDRFSARQFPNYSSELNVNALLLGDSALYLCASSSGQGNTEAFFGQGTRLTVV.

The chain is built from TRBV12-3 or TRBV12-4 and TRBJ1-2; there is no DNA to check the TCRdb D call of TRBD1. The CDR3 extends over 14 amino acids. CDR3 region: CASRQEGIVYGYTF.

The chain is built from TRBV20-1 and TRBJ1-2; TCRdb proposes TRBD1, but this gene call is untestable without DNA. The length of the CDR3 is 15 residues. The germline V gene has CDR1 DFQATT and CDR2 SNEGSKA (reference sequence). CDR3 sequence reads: CSARSPKGPVGGYTF.

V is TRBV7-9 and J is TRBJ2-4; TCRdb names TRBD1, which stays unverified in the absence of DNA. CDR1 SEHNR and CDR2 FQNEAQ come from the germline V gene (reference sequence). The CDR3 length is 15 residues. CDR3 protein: CASSHLGGRRNIQYF.

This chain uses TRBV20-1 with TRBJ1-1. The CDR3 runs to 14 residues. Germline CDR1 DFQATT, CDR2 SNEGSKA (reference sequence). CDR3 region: CSAPPGGWGTEAFF.

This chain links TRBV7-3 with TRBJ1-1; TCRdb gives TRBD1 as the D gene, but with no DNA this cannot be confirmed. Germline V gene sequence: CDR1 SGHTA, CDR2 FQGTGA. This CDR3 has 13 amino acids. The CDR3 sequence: CASSKDRGGEAFF.

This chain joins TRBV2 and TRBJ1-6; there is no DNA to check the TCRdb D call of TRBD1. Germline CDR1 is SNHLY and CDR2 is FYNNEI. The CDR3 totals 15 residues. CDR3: CASKDRGVDNSPLHF.